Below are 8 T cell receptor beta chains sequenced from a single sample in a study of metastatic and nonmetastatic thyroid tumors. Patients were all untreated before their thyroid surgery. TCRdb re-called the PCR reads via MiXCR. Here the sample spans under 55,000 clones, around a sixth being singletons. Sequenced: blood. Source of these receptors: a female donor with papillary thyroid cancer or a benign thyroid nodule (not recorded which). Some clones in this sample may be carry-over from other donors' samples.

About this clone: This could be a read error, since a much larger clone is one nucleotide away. As DNA, the CDR3 is TGTGCCAGCAGCCCGGATAATACTAGTCACCCCACGGATACGCAGTATTTT. Residues: CASSPDNTSHPTDTQYF. The gene calls are TRBV4-2 and TRBJ2-3; weak D call: TRBD2 (5 bases). CDR1 is LGHNA, CDR2 YNFKEQ, per germline. Trimming stripped 4 bases from V and 6 bases from J, with 23 bases between. The CDR3 spans 17 residues.

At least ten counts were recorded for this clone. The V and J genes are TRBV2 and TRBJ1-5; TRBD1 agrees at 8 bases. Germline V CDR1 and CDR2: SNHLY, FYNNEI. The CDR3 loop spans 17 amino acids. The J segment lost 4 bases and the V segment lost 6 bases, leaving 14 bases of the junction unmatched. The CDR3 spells CASSLTLTGVGNQPQHF. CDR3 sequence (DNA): TGTGCCAGCAGCCTCACCCTGACAGGGGTAGGGAATCAGCCCCAGCATTTT. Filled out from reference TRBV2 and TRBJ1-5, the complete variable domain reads EPEVTQTPSHQVTQMGQEVILRCVPISNHLYFYWYRQILGQKVEFLVSFYNNEISEKSEIFDDQFSVERPDGSNFTLKIRSTKLEDSAMYFCASSLTLTGVGNQPQHFGDGTRLSIL.

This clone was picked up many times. CDR3: CASSILGNTGELFF. As DNA, the CDR3 is TGTGCCAGTAGTATCCTAGGGAACACCGGGGAGCTGTTTTTT. The chain combines TRBV19 with TRBJ2-2; no definite D call. The length of the CDR3 is 14 residues. The ends were cut back, 3 bases at V and 1 base at J, with 6 bases in the middle. The germline gives CDR1 LNHDA, CDR2 SQIVND (reference sequence).

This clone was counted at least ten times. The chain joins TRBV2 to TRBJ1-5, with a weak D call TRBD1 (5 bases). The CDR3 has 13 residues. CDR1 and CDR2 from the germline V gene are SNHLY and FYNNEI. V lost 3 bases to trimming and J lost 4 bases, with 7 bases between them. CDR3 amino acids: CASSDPGNQPQHF. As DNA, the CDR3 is TGTGCCAGCAGTGACCCAGGGAATCAGCCCCAGCATTTT. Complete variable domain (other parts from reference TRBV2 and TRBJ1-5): EPEVTQTPSHQVTQMGQEVILRCVPISNHLYFYWYRQILGQKVEFLVSFYNNEISEKSEIFDDQFSVERPDGSNFTLKIRSTKLEDSAMYFCASSDPGNQPQHFGDGTRLSIL.

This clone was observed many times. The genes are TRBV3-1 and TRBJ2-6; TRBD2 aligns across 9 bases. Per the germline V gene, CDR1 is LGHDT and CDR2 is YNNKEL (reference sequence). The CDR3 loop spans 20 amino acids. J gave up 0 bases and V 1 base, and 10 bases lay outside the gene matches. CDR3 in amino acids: CASSQGRFLAGSSGANVLTF. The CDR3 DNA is TGTGCCAGCAGCCAAGGGAGGTTTCTAGCGGGAAGCTCTGGGGCCAACGTCCTGACTTTC.

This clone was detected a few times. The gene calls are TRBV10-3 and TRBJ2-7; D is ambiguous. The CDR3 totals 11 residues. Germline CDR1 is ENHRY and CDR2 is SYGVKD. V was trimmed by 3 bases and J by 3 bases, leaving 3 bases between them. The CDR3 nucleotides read TGTGCCATCAGTGACAGCTACGAGCAGTACTTC. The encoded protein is CAISDSYEQYF.

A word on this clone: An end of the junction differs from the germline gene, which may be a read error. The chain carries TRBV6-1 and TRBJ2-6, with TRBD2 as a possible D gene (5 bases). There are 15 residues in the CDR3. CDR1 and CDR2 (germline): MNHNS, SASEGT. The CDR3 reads CASSDGSSVANILTF. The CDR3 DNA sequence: TGTGCCAGCAGTGATGGGAGCTCTGTGGCCAACATCCTGACTTTC.

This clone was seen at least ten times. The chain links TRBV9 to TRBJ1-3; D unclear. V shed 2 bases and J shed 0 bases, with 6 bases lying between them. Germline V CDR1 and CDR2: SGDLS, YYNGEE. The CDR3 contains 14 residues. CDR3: CASSVGHSGNTIYF. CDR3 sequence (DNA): TGTGCCAGCAGCGTCGGTCACTCTGGAAACACCATATATTTT.